This T cell receptor beta chain was sequenced for a study of Graves' ophthalmopathy and Graves' hyperthyroidism. Study conclusions and caveats: Also, most clonotypes expanded in the thyroid above 0.001 frequency appeared in blood.

CDR1 and CDR2 from the germline V gene are PRHDT and FYEKMQ (reference sequence). This CDR3 is 14 amino acids long. The V end lost 2 bases, the J end lost 1 base, and 8 bases lay between the germline ends. Ophthalmopathy-affected donors exhibited moderate-to-severe activity, CAS ≥3, NOSPECS ≥4, and duration under 3 months. Clinicians made diagnoses from clinical symptoms, serum thyroxine, TRAb, thyroid ultrasound and orbital computed tomography. PBMCs were isolated from a roughly 9.3 ml sample of fresh peripheral blood. This clonotype was recorded many times. The antigen remains unidentified. RNA transcripts provided the template for amplifying TCR beta CDR3 regions. Following a first-round RT-PCR that used HTBI primers, a second-round multiplex PCR was carried out. TCRdb itself ran the multiplex PCR reads through MiXCR, one entry per CDR3 protein. Of approximately 700,000 distinct CDR3 sequences listed, 40% were seen once; the top ten hold 44%.

The chain has TRBV13 and TRBJ1-1; D remains unclear. Sequencing was carried out using peripheral blood. The receptor comes from an adult man with Graves' ophthalmopathy. CDR3 nucleotides: TGTGCCAGCAGCTTAAGTCCAGAGAACACTGAAGCTTTCTTT. Encoded protein: CASSLSPENTEAFF. The entire variable domain, with the rest obtained from reference TRBV13 and TRBJ1-1, is as follows: AAGVIQSPRHLIKEKRETATLKCYPIPRHDTVYWYQQGPGQDPQFLISFYEKMQSDKGSIPDRFSAQQFSDYHSELNMSSLELGDSALYFCASSLSPENTEAFFGQGTRLTVV.